The rows below give T cell receptor beta chains drawn from one sample of a study of response to subunit inactivated influenza vaccine. TCRdb re-derived calls from the RT-PCR reads in MiXCR, one entry per CDR3 protein. Counted here are about 570,000 distinct CDR3 sequences, 10% to 12% occurring once; the ten biggest clones make up 9.5% to 12%. These data are also associated with another study on T cells expressing NK-cell markers.

The specimen comprised PBMCs from blood, sampled on the day of vaccination. The receptors stem from a man aged 45-60 years who received an inactivated influenza vaccine. Each CDR3 is given with its conserved first and last residue. D genes are given only for firm matches. Expanded clones get a size class; other rows say once, few or many, or leave the size out.

TRBJ2-1,few,-,TRBV18,TGTGCCAGCTCGCCAAAAAGCGGCAATGAGCAGTTCTTC,CASSPKSGNEQFF
TRBJ1-2,-,-,TRBV12-3/TRBV12-4,TGTGCCAGCAGGCGGGGGTTGGGGAAAACAGGGTATGGCTACACCTTC,CASRRGLGKTGYGYTF
TRBJ2-5,-,-,TRBV6-2/TRBV6-3,TGTGCCAGCAGTTACCGGAGCTCCCAAGAGACCCAGTACTTC,CASSYRSSQETQYF
TRBJ2-1,-,TRBD1,TRBV7-8,TGTGCCAGCAGCTCAATTCTTGACAGGGCAAATGAGCAGTTCTTC,CASSSILDRANEQFF
TRBJ2-7,-,TRBD1,TRBV7-9,TGTGCCAGCAGCTTAGACACAGGGGCGTTGGGGGAGCAGTACTTC,CASSLDTGALGEQYF
TRBJ2-3,-,-,TRBV11-2,TGTGCCAGCAGCTTAGAATGGCAGATCACAGATACGCAGTATTTT,CASSLEWQITDTQYF
TRBJ2-1,-,TRBD1,TRBV7-2,TGTGCCAGCAGCTTAAGCAGGGGACAGGGGGGGAATGAGCAGTTCTTC,CASSLSRGQGGNEQFF
TRBJ1-6,few,-,TRBV7-9,TGTGCCAGCAGCTTAGTCCAGGGAGGAAATTCACCCCTCCACTTT,CASSLVQGGNSPLHF
TRBJ2-7,-,-,TRBV7-9,TGTGCCAGCAGCTCCCAAGCCTACGAGCAGTACTTC,CASSSQAYEQYF
TRBJ1-1,many,-,TRBV24-1,TGTGCCACCAGTGGTTTCAAGTTCAGCGCCCTTAACACTGAAGCTTTCTTT,CATSGFKFSALNTEAFF
TRBJ2-7,many,-,TRBV29-1,TGCAGCGTTGAACAACCGACCGGGACATCGGGCGGGGAGCAGTACTTC,CSVEQPTGTSGGEQYF
TRBJ2-3,few,-,TRBV5-1,TGCGCCAGCAGCTTGGAACGGGGGACAGATACGCAGTATTTT,CASSLERGTDTQYF
TRBJ1-2,few,-,TRBV20-1,TGCAGTGCTAGAGATCCGTCGGGACACAATAACTATGGCTACACCTTC,CSARDPSGHNNYGYTF
TRBJ2-7,many,-,TRBV3-1,TGTGCCAGCAGCCAAGGGAGGTGGATCTCCAACTACGAGCAGTACTTC,CASSQGRWISNYEQYF
TRBJ2-1,-,-,TRBV5-1,TGCGCCAGCAGCTTGGTTCTAGGATTGTCCTACAATGAGCAGTTCTTC,CASSLVLGLSYNEQFF
TRBJ2-1,few,-,TRBV11-1,TGTGCCAGCAGCTCCCGGGACTGGGCCCCCCGCTCCTACAATGAGCAGTTCTTC,CASSSRDWAPRSYNEQFF
TRBJ2-3,few,-,TRBV28,TGTGCCAGCAGTTTACTTGGGCACACCAGCACAGATACGCAGTATTTT,CASSLLGHTSTDTQYF
TRBJ2-2,-,-,TRBV6-1,TGTGCCAGCAGTCCCTGGGGGGGCGGGCAAGCCAAGGGGGAGCTGTTTTTT,CASSPWGGGQAKGELFF
TRBJ1-2,few,-,TRBV7-8,TGTGCCAGCAGCCCCCGCAAATGGACTAACTATGGCTACACCTTC,CASSPRKWTNYGYTF
TRBJ2-3,many,-,TRBV4-3,TGCGCCAGCAGCCAAGAGCCGGGGGCGGGAGGCACAGATACGCAGTATTTT,CASSQEPGAGGTDTQYF
TRBJ2-2,-,TRBD1,TRBV4-1,TGCGCCAGCAGCCACTACTCCGGGACAGGGGGGTCCGGGGAGCTGTTTTTT,CASSHYSGTGGSGELFF
TRBJ1-2,few,-,TRBV2,TGTGCCAGCAGTGAATATGGGGGGCAAGGATATGGCTACACCTTC,CASSEYGGQGYGYTF
TRBJ2-5,-,TRBD2,TRBV6-6,TGTGCCACAGGGGGACTAGCGGAAGAGACCCAGTACTTC,CATGGLAEETQYF
TRBJ2-2,few,-,TRBV12-3/TRBV12-4,TGTGCCAGCAGTTTTTGGGGACTTAGTAACACCGGGGAGCTGTTTTTT,CASSFWGLSNTGELFF
TRBJ1-2,few,-,TRBV3-1,TGTGCCAGCAGCGCCCGGACAGATGGTGGCTACACCTTC,CASSARTDGGYTF
TRBJ1-1,few,-,TRBV4-1,TGCGCCAGCAGCCAAGCGTCAGCAGCTATGAACACTGAAGCTTTCTTT,CASSQASAAMNTEAFF
TRBJ2-3,few,TRBD1,TRBV19,TGTGCCAGTAGTACCCCTCCGGGACAGGGGGTAGATACGCAGTATTTT,CASSTPPGQGVDTQYF
TRBJ2-5,-,-,TRBV28,TGTGCCAGCAGTTTAATGATAGTGGGGGCCCTTCAAGAGACCCAGTACTTC,CASSLMIVGALQETQYF
TRBJ2-5,many,TRBD1,TRBV12-3/TRBV12-4,TGTGCCAGCAGTTCTCCCGGGACAGGGGAAGAGACCCAGTACTTC,CASSSPGTGEETQYF
TRBJ2-1,few,-,TRBV4-3,TGCGCCAGCAGCCAAGGTAACTCCAAAGGGGAGCAGTTCTTC,CASSQGNSKGEQFF
TRBJ2-6,-,-,TRBV11-2,TGTGCCAGCAGCGACACGGGCCTCTTTACTGGGGCCAACGTCCTGACTTTC,CASSDTGLFTGANVLTF
TRBJ2-3,few,TRBD2,TRBV7-6,TGTGCCAGCAGCGTAACTAGCGGACTAAGCACAGATACGCAGTATTTT,CASSVTSGLSTDTQYF
TRBJ2-1,-,-,TRBV5-5,TGTGCCAGCAGCTTGGTTTCTACCTACAATGAGCAGTTCTTC,CASSLVSTYNEQFF
TRBJ2-5,-,-,TRBV5-6,TGTGCCAGCAGCTTGGGAGGGTCAGCGGGGACCCAGTACTTC,CASSLGGSAGTQYF
TRBJ2-3,few,TRBD1,TRBV11-3,TGTGCCAGCAGCGTCCGGGACAGCAGCACAGATACGCAGTATTTT,CASSVRDSSTDTQYF
TRBJ2-1,-,TRBD2,TRBV6-1,TGTGCCAGCAGTGAAGAAGCGGGGGGGAGAAAGCAGTTCTTC,CASSEEAGGRKQFF
TRBJ2-1,many,TRBD1,TRBV29-1,TGCAGCGTTACAGGGGGGAGCTCCTACAATGAGCAGTTCTTC,CSVTGGSSYNEQFF
TRBJ2-7,-,-,TRBV9,TGTGCCGGAATACAGGGCAGGGTAACCTACGAGCAGTACTTC,CAGIQGRVTYEQYF
TRBJ2-3,-,-,TRBV29-1,TGCACCATTATCGGGGGTGGGGATACGCAGTATTTT,CTIIGGGDTQYF
TRBJ2-1,many,TRBD1,TRBV5-1,TGCGCCAGCACCTCAGGGGGCACAGTTACGTACAATGAGCAGTTCTTC,CASTSGGTVTYNEQFF
TRBJ2-1,-,-,TRBV11-2,TGTGCCAGCAGCTTAGTCTCCCTTTCCAATGAGCAGTTCTTC,CASSLVSLSNEQFF
TRBJ2-7,-,TRBD1,TRBV7-8,TGTGCCAGCAGCTTAGCGACTTGGACAGGACGCTCCTACGAGCAGTACTTC,CASSLATWTGRSYEQYF
TRBJ1-1,-,TRBD1,TRBV6-5,TGTGCCAGCAGTTACGGGGACAGGGGTGCTCAGAACACTGAAGCTTTCTTT,CASSYGDRGAQNTEAFF
TRBJ2-7,many,-,TRBV5-1,TGCGCCACCCGACTAGACACAGCAACCTACGAGCAGTACTTC,CATRLDTATYEQYF